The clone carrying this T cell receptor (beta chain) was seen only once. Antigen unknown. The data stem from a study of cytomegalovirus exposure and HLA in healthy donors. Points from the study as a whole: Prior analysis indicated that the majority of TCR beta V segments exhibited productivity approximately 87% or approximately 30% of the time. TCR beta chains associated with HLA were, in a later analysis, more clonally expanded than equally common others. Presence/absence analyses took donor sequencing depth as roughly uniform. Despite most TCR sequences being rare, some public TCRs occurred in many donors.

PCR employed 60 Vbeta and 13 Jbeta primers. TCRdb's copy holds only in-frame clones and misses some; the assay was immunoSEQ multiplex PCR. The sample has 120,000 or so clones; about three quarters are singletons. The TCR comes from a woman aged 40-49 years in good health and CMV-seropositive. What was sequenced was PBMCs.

CDR3 in DNA: TGTGCCAGCTCGCTCATTGCCCAGGTCGGCGATTCACCCCTCCACTTT. Residues: CASSLIAQVGDSPLHF. The gene calls are TRBV18 and TRBJ1-6; no clear D. CDR1 is KGHSH, CDR2 LQKENI, per germline. The CDR3 consists of 16 residues. V lost 6 bases and J 8 bases, leaving 20 bases between the germline ends.